The next 18 T cell receptor beta chains were all read from a single sample in a study of blood T cell repertoires in COVID-19. Assay: immunoSEQ multiplex PCR; the TCRdb copy retains only in-frame clones and omits some. The sample holds 130,000 to 150,000 clones; approximately 86% are singletons and the top ten take about 3%. The sample taken for sequencing was peripheral blood. These receptors all stem from a woman in her 40s with active or convalescent COVID-19.

The genes are TRBV19 and TRBJ2-5, with 10 bases identical to TRBD1. Per the germline V gene, CDR1 is LNHDA and CDR2 is SQIVND (reference sequence). V gave up 1 base and J gave up 1 base; unmatched junction bases: 3. The CDR3 is 16 residues long. CDR3 nucleotides: TGTGCCAGTAGTATAGGGGGGACAGGGGCCCAAGAGACCCAGTACTTC. It is translated as CASSIGGTGAQETQYF.

This sequence joins TRBV5-6 and TRBJ2-1; 10 bases fit TRBD1. The CDR3 is 14 amino acids. J lost 5 bases, V lost 4 bases, and 3 bases had no gene match. Per germline, CDR1 SGHDT and CDR2 YYEEEE. The CDR3 DNA follows: TGTGCCAGCAGCCAGGGACAGGGGAACAATGAGCAGTTCTTC. This sequence encodes CASSQGQGNNEQFF.

This clone was picked up one time. The chain joins TRBV7-2 to TRBJ2-7; possibly TRBD1 for D (8 bases). CDR1 and CDR2 (germline): SGHTA, FQGNSA. This CDR3 has 15 amino acids. Trimming stripped 5 bases from V and 7 bases from J, with 21 bases between. The CDR3 spells CASSLRGGQGGEQYF. For the CDR3, the DNA is TGTGCCAGCAGCCTACGCGGCGGACAGGGAGGGGAGCAGTACTTC.

The rearrangement links TRBV5-1 to TRBJ1-5, with TRBD1 matching over 7 bases. The V gene's germline CDR1 is SGHRS and CDR2 YFSETQ. The CDR3 is made up of 18 amino acids. V trimming: 3 bases; J trimming: 1 base; junction bases outside the gene matches: 13. The CDR3 DNA sequence: TGCGCCAGCAGCTCGGGGACAGACGATGTGGGGAGCAATCAGCCCCAGCATTTT. Translated, it gives CASSSGTDDVGSNQPQHF.

The chain couples TRBV6-4 to TRBJ2-4, with a possible D match to TRBD1 (6 bases). The V end was cut by 0 bases, the J end by 0 bases, with 18 bases between. Per the germline V gene, CDR1 is MRHNA and CDR2 is SNTAGT. This CDR3 contains 19 residues. The CDR3 protein is CASSDSIGGRILAKNIQYF. CDR3 in DNA: TGTGCCAGCAGTGACTCGATAGGGGGACGGATACTAGCCAAAAACATTCAGTACTTC.

This clone showed up just once. This chain connects TRBV24-1 to TRBJ1-2; D is possibly TRBD1 (5 bases). The CDR3 has 13 amino acids. Trimming removed 1 base from V and 8 bases from J, with 10 bases in between. CDR1 is KGHDR, CDR2 SFDVKD, per germline. The CDR3 here is CATSDFSGKGYTF. In nucleotides, the CDR3 is TGTGCCACCAGTGATTTCTCAGGGAAGGGCTACACCTTC.

The CDR3 sequence: CASRSASGGSYEQYF. As DNA, the CDR3 is TGTGCCAGCAGATCCGCTAGCGGGGGCTCCTACGAGCAGTACTTC. V usage is TRBV6-5 and J usage is TRBJ2-7, with 10 nucleotides matching TRBD2. Germline CDR1 reads MNHEY; CDR2 reads SVGAGI. The CDR3 extends over 15 amino acids. The trim removed 6 bases at V and 0 bases at J, leaving 5 bases unmatched.

V gene TRBV6-5 combines with J gene TRBJ1-2; possible D gene TRBD1, 6 bases. The CDR3 totals 14 residues. Trimming pared 5 bases from V and 7 bases from J, leaving 17 bases between. Germline V CDR1 and CDR2: MNHEY, SVGAGI. This CDR3 reads CASSPSSWGPGYTF. The DNA of the CDR3 is TGTGCCAGCAGTCCCTCCTCCTGGGGGCCTGGCTACACCTTC.

This clone was seen a few times. V and J are TRBV5-1 and TRBJ1-5, with D unresolved. Trimming left V 1 base short and J 1 base short, with 9 bases between. CDR3 size: 15 residues. CDR1 is SGHRS and CDR2 is YFSETQ in the germline V gene. This CDR3 is CASSLSTESNQPQHF. The CDR3, as DNA: TGCGCCAGCAGCTTGTCTACAGAAAGCAATCAGCCCCAGCATTTT.

Worth noting for this clone: Possible read error: a much larger clone is one base away. Other DNA sequences within the sample encode an identical CDR3. This chain links TRBV7-9 with TRBJ1-2; the D gene is possibly TRBD1 (6 bases). This CDR3 contains 16 residues. The V gene lost 3 bases and the J gene lost 8 bases, with 22 bases spanning the gap. Germline values: CDR1 SEHNR, CDR2 FQNEAQ (reference sequence). The CDR3 sequence is CASSFGGRGAGRGYTF. Here the CDR3 DNA reads TGTGCCAGCAGCTTCGGAGGGCGGGGGGCAGGTCGCGGCTACACCTTC.

The genes are TRBV18 and TRBJ1-4, with D perhaps TRBD1 (5 bases). The CDR3 length is 14 residues. V was pared by 3 bases and J by 4 bases, with 9 bases between. Germline values: CDR1 KGHSH, CDR2 LQKENI. CDR3 nucleotides: TGTGCCAGCTCACCGGGGCCTTATAATGAAAAACTGTTTTTT. Translating it yields CASSPGPYNEKLFF.

This chain's CDR3 is CASSQLGTETNEKLFF. CDR3 nucleotides: TGTGCCAGCAGCCAATTAGGGACAGAAACTAATGAAAAACTGTTTTTT. J is TRBJ1-4 and V is TRBV3-1 (or the pseudogene TRBV3-2); TRBD1 aligns across 7 bases. Trimming took 2 bases from V and 1 from J; bases not matched to a gene: 4. The CDR3 runs 16 residues. Germline V gene sequence: CDR1 LGHDT, CDR2 YNNKEL (reference sequence).

The genes are TRBV5-1 and TRBJ2-1, with 7 bases fitting TRBD2. Germline CDR1 reads SGHRS; CDR2 reads YFSETQ. The CDR3 has 16 residues. Losses at the gene ends were 3 bases for V and 5 bases for J; bases not matched to a gene: 11. CDR3 sequence: CASSSLPGGRDNEQFF. The CDR3 nucleotides read TGCGCCAGCAGCTCCCTCCCGGGGGGTCGGGACAATGAGCAGTTCTTC.

This clone was picked up one time. The chain carries TRBV28 and TRBJ2-7, with D tentatively TRBD1 (5 bases). The CDR3 extends over 14 amino acids. Germline CDR1 reads MDHEN; CDR2 reads SYDVKM. V was pared by 5 bases and J by 3 bases, with 14 bases between. CDR3 nucleotides: TGTGCCAGCAGTCCATACAGGTTAGACTACGAGCAGTACTTC. Amino acids: CASSPYRLDYEQYF.

The chain combines TRBV5-1 with TRBJ2-1; weak D call: TRBD1 (6 bases). The CDR3 length is 12 residues. In germline, CDR1 is SGHRS, CDR2 YFSETQ. Trimming removed 4 bases at V and 9 bases at J, with 11 bases between. The CDR3 DNA reads as TGCGCCAGCAGCCAACAGGGTTCTGAGCAGTTCTTC. Translated: CASSQQGSEQFF. Full variable domain (remainder filled in from reference TRBV5-1 and TRBJ2-1): KAGVTQTPRYLIKTRGQQVTLSCSPISGHRSVSWYQQTPGQGLQFLFEYFSETQRNKGNFPGRFSGRQFSNSRSEMNVSTLELGDSALYLCASSQQGSEQFFGPGTRLTVL.

V is TRBV12-5 and J is TRBJ2-7; a possible D gene is TRBD2 (6 bases). Germline V CDR1 and CDR2: LGHNT, FRNRAP. The CDR3 covers 13 residues. V shed 5 bases and J shed 4 bases, with 12 bases lying between them. The CDR3 coding sequence is TGTGCTAGTGGTCGGGGGACTGGGTACGAGCAGTACTTC. This encodes CASGRGTGYEQYF. The variable domain in full, with the rest retrieved from reference TRBV12-5 and TRBJ2-7, is DARVTQTPRHKVTEMGQEVTMRCQPILGHNTVFWYRQTMMQGLELLAYFRNRAPLDDSGMPKDRFSAEMPDATLATLKIQPSEPRDSAVYFCASGRGTGYEQYFGPGTRLTVT.

Notes on this clone: The sample carries other DNA sequences with the same CDR3. V gene TRBV18 combines with J gene TRBJ1-5, with 7 positions matching TRBD1. The CDR3 consists of 13 residues. CDR1 KGHSH and CDR2 LQKENI come from the germline V gene. V lost 3 bases to trimming and J lost 4 bases; unmatched junction nucleotides: 0. The CDR3 is CASSPDRNQPQHF. In DNA form, the CDR3 reads TGTGCCAGCTCACCGGACAGGAATCAGCCCCAGCATTTT.

The CDR3: CASITSPRGNEQFF. Here the CDR3 DNA reads TGTGCCAGCATCACCTCCCCCCGGGGTAATGAGCAGTTCTTC. The chain joins TRBV7-2 to TRBJ2-1, with D perhaps matching TRBD2 (5 bases). Germline V gene sequence: CDR1 SGHTA, CDR2 FQGNSA. The CDR3 has 14 residues. V lost 7 bases and J 7 bases, leaving 17 bases between the germline ends.